The clone carrying this T cell receptor (beta chain) was seen ten or more times. Its antigen is still unknown. Germline V lookup: CDR1 GTSNPN, CDR2 SVGIG (reference sequence). The V end was cut by 0 bases, the J end by 0 bases, with 9 bases between. CDR3 length: 14 residues. Through template switching, a universal primer site was introduced, and the cDNA contained unique molecular identifiers. One entry per CDR3 protein, called by TCRdb with MiXCR from the 5' RACE reads. The table has about 570,000 distinct CDR3 sequences, 9.5% to 10% seen once. This sample was taken from a study of identical twins. Findings of the study overall: Insertions were reduced in abundant cord blood beta clonotypes but not in memory repertoires.

Only healthy Caucasians were included as donors. These records were also assigned to another study, of yellow fever vaccine responses in identical twins. Turning to that study: Convergence reportedly seemed to mark part of the twins' vaccine T cell response, with personalization marking the rest.

The sequencing sample was made of PBMCs. The clonotype was recovered from a young woman in good health. The chain couples TRBV30 to TRBJ2-7; possibly TRBD2 for D (7 bases). CDR3 region: CAWSVRGGSYEQYF. DNA for the CDR3: TGTGCCTGGAGTGTTAGGGGGGGCTCCTACGAGCAGTACTTC.